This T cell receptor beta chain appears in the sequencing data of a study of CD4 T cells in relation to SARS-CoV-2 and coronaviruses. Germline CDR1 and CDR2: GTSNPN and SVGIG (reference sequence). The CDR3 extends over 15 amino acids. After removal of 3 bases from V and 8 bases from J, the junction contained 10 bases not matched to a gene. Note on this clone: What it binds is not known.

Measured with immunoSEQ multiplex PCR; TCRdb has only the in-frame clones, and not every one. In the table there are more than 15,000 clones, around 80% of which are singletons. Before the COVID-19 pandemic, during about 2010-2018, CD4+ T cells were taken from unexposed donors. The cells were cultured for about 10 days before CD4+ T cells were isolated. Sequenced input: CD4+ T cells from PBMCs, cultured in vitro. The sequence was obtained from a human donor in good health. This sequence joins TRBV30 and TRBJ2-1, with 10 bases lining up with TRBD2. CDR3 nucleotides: TGTGCCTGGAGGACACCACTAGCGGGATACGATGAGCAGTTCTTC. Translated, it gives CAWRTPLAGYDEQFF.